This T cell receptor (beta chain) was obtained from a study of T cells in narcolepsy. Across the study: Healthy controls were enrolled alongside patients with narcolepsy type 1 or type 2.

CDR3 size: 15 residues. Germline CDR1 reads KGHSH; CDR2 reads LQKENI. V gave up 2 bases and J gave up 1 base, with 10 bases separating them. Concerning this clone itself: Its specificity is not known.

Overall study findings and caveats: Autoreactive clone sequences were missing from some blood memory CD4+ repertoires. Autoreactive HCRT-specific and TRIB2-specific clonotypes were marked in same-patient CSF-versus-blood CD4+ comparisons.

This table comes from immunoSEQ multiplex PCR, and its TCRdb copy is limited to in-frame clones, with some not included. The sample includes around 25,000 clones, about 79% seen only once; the top ten take roughly 0.7%. The clonotype was recovered from a human donor with narcolepsy. The chain combines TRBV18 with TRBJ2-3; D remains unclear. The sequencing input was CD45RA- memory CD4+ T cells from PBMCs. CDR3 in amino acids: CASSPRVTGTDTQYF. The CDR3 bases are TGTGCCAGCTCACCAAGGGTGACTGGCACAGATACGCAGTATTTT. The entire variable domain, with the rest obtained from reference TRBV18 and TRBJ2-3, is as follows: NAGVMQNPRHLVRRRGQEARLRCSPMKGHSHVYWYRQLPEEGLKFMVYLQKENIIDESGMPKERFSAEFPKEGPSILRIQQVVRGDSAAYFCASSPRVTGTDTQYFGPGTRLTVL.